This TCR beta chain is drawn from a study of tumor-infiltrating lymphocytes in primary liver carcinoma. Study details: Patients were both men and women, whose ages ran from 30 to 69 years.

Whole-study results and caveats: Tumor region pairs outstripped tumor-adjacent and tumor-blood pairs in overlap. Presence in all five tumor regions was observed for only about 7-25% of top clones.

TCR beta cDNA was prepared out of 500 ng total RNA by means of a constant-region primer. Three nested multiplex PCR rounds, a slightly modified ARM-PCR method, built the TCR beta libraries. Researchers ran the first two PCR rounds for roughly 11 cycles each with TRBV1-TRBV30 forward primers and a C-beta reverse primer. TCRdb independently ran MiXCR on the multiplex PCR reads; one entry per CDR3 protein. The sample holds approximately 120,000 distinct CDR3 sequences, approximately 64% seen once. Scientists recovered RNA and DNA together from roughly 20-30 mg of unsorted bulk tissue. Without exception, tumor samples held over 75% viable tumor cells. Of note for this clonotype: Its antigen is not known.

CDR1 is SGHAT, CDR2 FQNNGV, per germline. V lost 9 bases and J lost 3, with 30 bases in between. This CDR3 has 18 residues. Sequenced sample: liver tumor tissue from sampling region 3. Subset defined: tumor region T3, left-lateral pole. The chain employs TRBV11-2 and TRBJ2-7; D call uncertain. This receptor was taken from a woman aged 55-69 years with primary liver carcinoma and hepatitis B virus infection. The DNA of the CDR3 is TGTGCCAGGGGCTTAGGAAGTGTTTGGGAACGACCCCGCTACGAGCAGTACTTC. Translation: CARGLGSVWERPRYEQYF.